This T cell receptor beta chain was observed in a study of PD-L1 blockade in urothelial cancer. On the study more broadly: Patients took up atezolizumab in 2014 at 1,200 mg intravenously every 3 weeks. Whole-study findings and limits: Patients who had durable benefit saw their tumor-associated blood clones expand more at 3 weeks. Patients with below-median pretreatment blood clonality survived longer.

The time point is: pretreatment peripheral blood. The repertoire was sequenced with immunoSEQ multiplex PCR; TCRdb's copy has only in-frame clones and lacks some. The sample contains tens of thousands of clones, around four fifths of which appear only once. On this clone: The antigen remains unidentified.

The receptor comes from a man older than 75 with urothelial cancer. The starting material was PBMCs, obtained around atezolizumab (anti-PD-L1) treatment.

The CDR3 loop reads CASSLSFLRGLEGETQYF. The CDR3 nucleotides are TGTGCCAGCAGTTTATCCTTCCTCCGGGGACTAGAGGGGGAGACCCAGTACTTC. The chain is built from TRBV27 and TRBJ2-5; 8 bases are shared with TRBD2. Trimming at V came to 0 bases and at J to 5 bases, leaving 14 bases not matched to a gene. In germline, CDR1 is MNHEY, CDR2 SMNVEV (reference sequence). The CDR3 runs to 18 residues.